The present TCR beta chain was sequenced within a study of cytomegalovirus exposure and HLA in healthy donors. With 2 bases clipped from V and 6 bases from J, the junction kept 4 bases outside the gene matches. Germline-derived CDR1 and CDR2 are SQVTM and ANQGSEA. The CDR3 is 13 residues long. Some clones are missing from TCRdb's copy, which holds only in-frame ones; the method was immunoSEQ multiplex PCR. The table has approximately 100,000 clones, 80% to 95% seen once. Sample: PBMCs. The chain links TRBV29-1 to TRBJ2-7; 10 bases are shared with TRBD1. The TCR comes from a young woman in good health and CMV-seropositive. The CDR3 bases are TGCAGCGTTGAAAACCGGGACAGGGGCGAGCAGTACTTC. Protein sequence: CSVENRDRGEQYF.